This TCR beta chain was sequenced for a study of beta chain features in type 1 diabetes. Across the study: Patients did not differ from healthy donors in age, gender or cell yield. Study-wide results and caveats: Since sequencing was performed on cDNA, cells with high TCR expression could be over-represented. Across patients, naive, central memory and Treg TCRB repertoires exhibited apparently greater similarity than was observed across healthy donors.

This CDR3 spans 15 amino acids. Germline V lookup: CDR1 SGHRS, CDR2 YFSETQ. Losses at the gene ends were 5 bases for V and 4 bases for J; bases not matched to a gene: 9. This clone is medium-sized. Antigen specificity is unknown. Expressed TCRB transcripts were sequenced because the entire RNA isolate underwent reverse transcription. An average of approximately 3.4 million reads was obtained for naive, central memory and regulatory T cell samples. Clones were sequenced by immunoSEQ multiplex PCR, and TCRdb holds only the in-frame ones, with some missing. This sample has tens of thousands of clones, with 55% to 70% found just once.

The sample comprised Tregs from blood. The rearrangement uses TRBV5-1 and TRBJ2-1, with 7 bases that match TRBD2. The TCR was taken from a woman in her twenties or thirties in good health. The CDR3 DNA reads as TGCGCCAGCAGAAATCCTAGCGGCCTATACAATGAGCAGTTCTTC. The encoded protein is CASRNPSGLYNEQFF.